This entry is about one TCR beta chain. The antigen remains undetermined. V lost 3 bases and J 0 bases, leaving 9 bases between the germline ends. Germline V gene lookup returns CDR1 KGHSH and CDR2 LQKENI. The CDR3 has 15 amino acids. This sample is part of a study of T cell responses to AZD1222 COVID-19 vaccine. Study findings and constraints: Regions 160-218 and 743-854 held dominance among vaccine-associated CD4 TCRs, which spanned spike. Only a handful of individuals given AZD1222 were seropositive at baseline.

Data came from immunoSEQ multiplex PCR; TCRdb stores just in-frame clones and leaves some out. The sample carries roughly 150,000 clones, about 87% recorded once. This sequence was found in an adult in good health. The source was peripheral blood, collected on day 0 of MenACWY control vaccination. V and J are TRBV18 and TRBJ1-3, with TRBD1 as a possible D gene (6 bases). The CDR3 region has the DNA TGTGCCAGCTCACCGGGGGCAGACTCTGGAAACACCATATATTTT. Translation gives CASSPGADSGNTIYF.